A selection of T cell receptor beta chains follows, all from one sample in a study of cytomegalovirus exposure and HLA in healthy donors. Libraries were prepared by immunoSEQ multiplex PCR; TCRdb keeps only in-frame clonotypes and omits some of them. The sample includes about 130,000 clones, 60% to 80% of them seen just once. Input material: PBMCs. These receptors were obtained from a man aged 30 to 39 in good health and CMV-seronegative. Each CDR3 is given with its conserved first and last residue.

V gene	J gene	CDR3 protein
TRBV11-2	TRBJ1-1	CASSLMGQGRGTEAFF
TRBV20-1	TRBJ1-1	CSAIWTRAFF
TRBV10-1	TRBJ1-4	CASSETSTGLFF
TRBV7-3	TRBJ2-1	CASSRTSYNEQFF
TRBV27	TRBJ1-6	CASSLTTGGSPLHF
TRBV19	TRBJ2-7	CASSTGTDGWEQYF
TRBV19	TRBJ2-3	CASSVSGGAVDTQYF
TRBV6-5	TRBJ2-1	CASSYTGRYNEQFF
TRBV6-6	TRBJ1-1	CASSSLEGDCEAFF
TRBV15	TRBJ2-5	CATSRVAKETQYF
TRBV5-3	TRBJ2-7	CATQIETYEQYF
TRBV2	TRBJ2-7	CASTEAYEQYF
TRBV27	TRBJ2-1	CASSPTGTGSRGSEQFF
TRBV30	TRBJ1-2	CAWRRRERYGYTF
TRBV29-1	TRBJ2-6	CSARVTGANVLTF
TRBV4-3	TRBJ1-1	CASSLAGHEAFF
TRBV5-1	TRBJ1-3	CASSHTPGTGGSGNTIYF
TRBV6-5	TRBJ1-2	CASSPGVGGYTF
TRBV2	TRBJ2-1	CASSVLGGGPGNEQFF
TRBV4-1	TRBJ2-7	CASSQVLTEVYEQYF
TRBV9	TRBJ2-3	CASSVDREDTQYF